This is a list of T cell receptor beta chains from one sample in a study of T-cell reconstitution after alpha-beta-depleted transplantation in children. MiXCR, run by TCRdb on the PCR reads, gives a single entry per CDR3 protein. The table lists hundreds of thousands of distinct CDR3 sequences, around 19% of them singletons. Specimen: PBMCs from the stem cell graft donor, collected from the stem cell graft. All receptors come from a human donor who donated a stem cell graft to a child with acute lymphoblastic leukemia. The CDR3 runs from the conserved cysteine through the conserved F or W. D genes are given only for firm matches. Clone size appears in some rows only: once, few, many, or a class for an expanded clone.

clone size	D gene	V gene	J gene	CDR3 DNA	CDR3 protein
few	NA	TRBV5-1	TRBJ1-1	TGCGCCAGCAGCCGGGACCGGCCAGACACTGAAGCTTTCTTT	CASSRDRPDTEAFF
NA	NA	TRBV7-8	TRBJ2-3	TGTGCCAGCAGCTTTACGGTGGATACGCAGTATTTT	CASSFTVDTQYF
NA	TRBD1	TRBV29-1	TRBJ1-1	TGCAGCGTTGATTTTTCCGACGACAGGGGGGCGACGGGGACTGAAGCTTTCTTT	CSVDFSDDRGATGTEAFF
NA	NA	TRBV10-1	TRBJ1-1	TGCGCCAGCAGTGCGCGCGGCACTGAAGCTTTCTTT	CASSARGTEAFF
NA	TRBD2	TRBV19	TRBJ2-1	TGTGCCAGTAGTAACCTCGGTCCTAGCGGGACCTCCTACAATGAGCAGTTCTTC	CASSNLGPSGTSYNEQFF
many	TRBD2	TRBV12-3/TRBV12-4	TRBJ2-1	TGTGCCAGCAGTCTCGGGACTAGCGGGACGAATGAGCAGTTCTTC	CASSLGTSGTNEQFF
NA	NA	TRBV15	TRBJ2-7	TGTGCCACCAGCAGAGAACTCCTCACCGACGAGCAGTACTTC	CATSRELLTDEQYF
NA	NA	TRBV7-9	TRBJ2-7	TGTGCCAGCAGCTTAGGGTCCGGCCGACGCTCTTCCTACGAGCAGTACTTC	CASSLGSGRRSSYEQYF
few	NA	TRBV20-1	TRBJ2-7	TGCAGTGCTACCTGGGCAAGCTCCTACGAGCAGTACTTC	CSATWASSYEQYF
few	TRBD2	TRBV18	TRBJ2-1	TGTGCCAGCTCACCCACAGGACTAGCCGGCAATGATGAGCAGTTCTTC	CASSPTGLAGNDEQFF
NA	NA	TRBV20-1	TRBJ1-5	TGCAGTGCTAGAGATCCTAATAGCGATCAGCCCCAGCATTTT	CSARDPNSDQPQHF
NA	NA	TRBV19	TRBJ1-1	TGTGCCAGTATAGGGACGAACACTGAAGCTTTCTTT	CASIGTNTEAFF
few	NA	TRBV4-1	TRBJ2-5	TGCGCCAGCAGCCCTCGGGGATGGCTAGAAGAGACCCAGTACTTC	CASSPRGWLEETQYF
NA	NA	TRBV5-1	TRBJ2-1	TGCGCCAGCAGCTTGGACGGGGGATTCCTCTACAATGAGCAGTTCTTC	CASSLDGGFLYNEQFF
NA	NA	TRBV3-1	TRBJ2-3	TGTGCCAGCAGCCAAGATCATGTGGGGGGAGACGGAGATACGCAGTATTTT	CASSQDHVGGDGDTQYF
few	NA	TRBV12-3/TRBV12-4	TRBJ2-5	TGTGCCAGCAGTACAACCCGGAAGGGTCTGACGGGCGAGACCCAGTACTTC	CASSTTRKGLTGETQYF
few	NA	TRBV6-5	TRBJ2-7	TGTGCCAGCAGTCAAAACTACGAGCAGTACTTC	CASSQNYEQYF
few	NA	TRBV12-3/TRBV12-4	TRBJ2-1	TGTGCCAGCAGTTTCGAGGCGTTATTCTACAATGAGCAGTTCTTC	CASSFEALFYNEQFF
few	NA	TRBV9	TRBJ1-3	TGTGCCAGCAGCGTAGCTAAGGCGGGGACAACCGGAAACACCATATATTTT	CASSVAKAGTTGNTIYF
few	NA	TRBV20-1	TRBJ1-3	TGCAGTGCTAGAGACAGGGAAGGGGACACCATATATTTT	CSARDREGDTIYF
few	TRBD1	TRBV5-1	TRBJ2-4	TGCGCCAGCAGCTCCCGACAGGGATCAGGCATTCAGTACTTC	CASSSRQGSGIQYF
few	NA	TRBV9	TRBJ1-2	TGTGCCAGCAGCGTAAGCGGCGATAACTATGGCTACACCTTC	CASSVSGDNYGYTF
few	NA	TRBV20-1	TRBJ2-7	TGCAGTGCTAGAGATCAGGGCGGCTACGAGCAGTACTTC	CSARDQGGYEQYF
few	TRBD1	TRBV6-1	TRBJ2-1	TGTGCCAGCAGTCCCTACGACAGGGCAAATGAGCAGTTCTTC	CASSPYDRANEQFF
few	NA	TRBV7-3	TRBJ2-3	TGTGCCAGCAGCTCCACAGGATCTGGCGCAGATACGCAGTATTTT	CASSSTGSGADTQYF
NA	NA	TRBV6-5	TRBJ1-6	TGTGCCAGCAGTTACCTTGATAGCTCCTATAATTCACCCCTCCACTTT	CASSYLDSSYNSPLHF
NA	NA	TRBV7-8	TRBJ2-1	TGTGCCAGCAGCCCGATTAAAGGGTACAATGAGCAGTTCTTC	CASSPIKGYNEQFF
few	NA	TRBV12-3/TRBV12-4	TRBJ1-1	TGTGCCAGCACCCCGGTGGGGAGGGACACTGAAGCTTTCTTT	CASTPVGRDTEAFF
NA	NA	TRBV21-1	TRBJ2-6	NA	CASILWGSGANVLTF
NA	NA	TRBV20-1	TRBJ2-2	TGCAGTGCTAGAGATACGCTAGCGACCTACACCGGGGAGCTGTTTTTT	CSARDTLATYTGELFF
NA	TRBD1	TRBV29-1	TRBJ2-1	TGCAGCGTTGAGGACAGGGCAGAGCAGTTCTTC	CSVEDRAEQFF
NA	NA	TRBV20-1	TRBJ2-7	TGCAGTGCAGAAAGGACAGATCCCTACGAGCAGTACTTC	CSAERTDPYEQYF
few	TRBD1	TRBV20-1	TRBJ1-2	TGCAGTGCTATACACAGGGGGAGCGGCCATGGCTACACCTTC	CSAIHRGSGHGYTF
NA	NA	TRBV19	TRBJ2-1	TGTGCCAGTAGTATAGATCATAGGGACCTATACAATGAGCAGTTCTTC	CASSIDHRDLYNEQFF
once	TRBD1	TRBV20-1	TRBJ1-2	TGCAGTGCTAGAGGCCTCGGGGGCAGGGGGGGCTACACCTTC	CSARGLGGRGGYTF
few	NA	TRBV5-1	TRBJ1-5	TGCGCCAGCAGCTTTGTAGGGCCTTATAGCAATCAGCCCCAGCATTTT	CASSFVGPYSNQPQHF